The source of this T cell receptor (beta chain) is a study of blood T cell repertoires in COVID-19. As for the study in general: Sources were T cells, B-cell-depleted T cells, or PBMCs; the material itself was cDNA or gDNA.

V lost 1 base and J lost 7; bases outside the gene matches: 6. This CDR3 comprises 15 residues. CDR1 is SGHAT, CDR2 FQNNGV, per germline. Source study methods: Quantification of nucleated cells was approximated via reference gene primer amplification. TCRdb's copy holds only in-frame clones and misses some; the assay was immunoSEQ multiplex PCR. The DNA was the basis for D and trimming; V, J and clone size are from that table. The sample has over 60,000 clones; 89% are singletons. The gene calls are TRBV11-2 and TRBJ2-1; TRBD1 aligns across 8 bases. The clonotype originates from a man at least 80 years old with acute or convalescent COVID-19. The sequenced sample consisted of peripheral blood. Here the CDR3 reads CASSLARGHGNEQFF. The DNA for the CDR3 is TGTGCCAGCAGCTTAGCCAGGGGGCATGGTAATGAGCAGTTCTTC.